The rows below give T cell receptor beta chains drawn from one sample of a study of T cell responses to AZD1222 COVID-19 vaccine. TCRdb's table, derived via immunoSEQ multiplex PCR, lists solely in-frame clones and lacks some. The profile shows 50,000 to 55,000 clones, 84% of them singletons. The sample here was peripheral blood, taken on day 0 of AZD1222 vaccination. Receptors were obtained from an adult in good health. The CDR3 runs from the conserved cysteine through the conserved F or W. D genes are given only for firm matches. Expanded clones are given a class, and other clones once, few, many or no size at all.

>-|TRBV28|TRBJ2-1|-
CASKLFLVGEQFF
TGTGCCAGCAAACTCTTTTTGGTAGGTGAGCAGTTCTTC
>-|TRBV7-3|TRBJ1-1|-
CASSSTPNTEAFF
TGTGCCAGCAGCTCGACACCGAACACTGAAGCTTTCTTT
>few|TRBV9|TRBJ2-7|-
CASSTGPSYEQYF
TGTGCCAGCAGCACGGGACCATCCTACGAGCAGTACTTC
>-|TRBV5-1|TRBJ2-3|-
CASKPGPSSTDTQYF
TGCGCCAGCAAACCCGGACCATCAAGCACAGATACGCAGTATTTT
>-|TRBV10-3|TRBJ1-6|-
CAISESGLGGNSPLHF
TGTGCCATCAGTGAGTCTGGATTAGGGGGTAATTCACCCCTCCACTTT
>-|TRBV19|TRBJ2-7|TRBD2
CASSIVVSGSEQYF
TGTGCCAGTAGTATAGTAGTGAGCGGGAGCGAGCAGTACTTC
>-|TRBV30|TRBJ2-7|-
CAWSVNRAYEQYF
TGTGCCTGGAGTGTCAACAGGGCCTACGAGCAGTACTTC
>-|TRBV6-5|TRBJ2-6|-
CASSLNSGGANVLTF
TGTGCCAGCAGTTTGAATTCTGGTGGGGCCAACGTCCTGACTTTC
>-|TRBV3-1/TRBV3-2|TRBJ1-3|-
CASSHGVGSSGNTIYF
TGTGCCAGCAGCCATGGGGTAGGGAGCTCTGGAAACACCATATATTTT
>-|TRBV10-1|TRBJ1-6|TRBD1
CASHQGDNSPLHF
TGCGCCAGCCATCAGGGGGATAATTCACCCCTCCACTTT
>-|TRBV19|TRBJ2-7|TRBD1
CASSTGTGRPYEQYF
TGTGCCAGTAGTACTGGGACAGGGAGACCCTACGAGCAGTACTTC
>once|TRBV19|TRBJ2-2|-
CASSPLSAANTGELFF
TGTGCCAGTAGTCCTCTGTCTGCCGCGAACACCGGGGAGCTGTTTTTT
>-|TRBV29-1|TRBJ1-2|-
CSGGAGNYGYTF
TGCAGCGGGGGCGCAGGCAACTATGGCTACACCTTC
>-|TRBV11-2|TRBJ2-7|-
CASSLAGTSYEQYF
TGTGCCAGCAGCTTAGCTGGGACCTCCTACGAGCAGTACTTC
>-|TRBV6-1|TRBJ1-5|-
CASSDDRTLQPQHF
TGTGCCAGCAGTGATGACAGAACCCTTCAGCCCCAGCATTTT
>-|TRBV1|TRBJ2-5|-
CTSSQEEAGGQETQYF
TGCACCAGCAGCCAAGAGGAGGCGGGGGGCCAAGAGACCCAGTACTTC
>-|TRBV7-9|TRBJ1-1|-
CASSLAGPEAFF
TGTGCCAGCAGCTTAGCGGGACCTGAAGCTTTCTTT
>-|TRBV7-8|TRBJ2-3|-
CASSLEGASTDTQYF
TGTGCCAGCAGCTTAGAAGGGGCTAGCACAGATACGCAGTATTTT
>once|TRBV11-1|TRBJ2-5|-
CASSNPRDYQETQYF
TGTGCCAGCTCCAATCCCCGGGACTACCAAGAGACCCAGTACTTC
>-|TRBV30|TRBJ1-2|-
CAWSVGGRGVYTF
TGTGCCTGGAGTGTTGGGGGTCGTGGTGTCTACACCTTC
>-|TRBV19|TRBJ2-2|-
CASSPTHNTGELFF
TGTGCCAGTAGCCCCACTCACAACACCGGGGAGCTGTTTTTT
>-|TRBV7-3|TRBJ1-1|-
CASSPRGLRTEAFF
TGTGCCAGCAGCCCAAGGGGACTTCGGACTGAAGCTTTCTTT
>-|TRBV5-1|TRBJ1-5|TRBD1
CASTLRGTGAGQPQHF
TGCGCCAGCACACTTAGGGGGACAGGGGCTGGGCAGCCCCAGCATTTT
>-|TRBV11-2|TRBJ2-5|-
CASSLGPPGGQETQYF
TGTGCCAGCAGCTTAGGTCCCCCCGGCGGGCAAGAGACCCAGTACTTC
>-|TRBV10-2|TRBJ2-7|TRBD1
CARTGAYEQYF
TGCGCCAGAACAGGGGCCTACGAGCAGTACTTC
>-|TRBV30|TRBJ2-3|TRBD1
CAWSRQGPDTQYF
TGTGCCTGGAGTAGACAGGGACCAGATACGCAGTATTTT
>-|TRBV25-1|TRBJ2-5|-
CASRTRWGQETQYF
TGTGCCAGCAGAACCAGGTGGGGTCAAGAGACCCAGTACTTC
>-|TRBV10-3|TRBJ2-3|-
CAVANPDTQYF
TGTGCCGTGGCCAATCCAGATACGCAGTATTTT
>-|TRBV7-2|TRBJ1-5|-
CASSLGTGSVEPQHF
TGTGCCAGCAGCTTAGGAACAGGGAGCGTGGAGCCCCAGCATTTT
>-|TRBV5-4|TRBJ2-7|-
CASSLDGQVPYEQYF
TGTGCCAGCAGCTTGGACGGGCAGGTCCCCTACGAGCAGTACTTC
>-|TRBV6-5|TRBJ2-3|TRBD2
CASTQGLAANTQYF
TGTGCCAGCACCCAGGGACTAGCGGCCAATACGCAGTATTTT
>-|TRBV6-5|TRBJ2-1|-
CASSPDYNEQFF
TGTGCCAGCAGTCCAGACTACAATGAGCAGTTCTTC
>-|TRBV25-1|TRBJ2-3|-
CASSGVTYGTQYF
TGTGCCAGCAGTGGCGTGACTTATGGTACGCAGTATTTT
>-|TRBV7-2|TRBJ2-4|-
CASSLGGGIQYF
TGTGCCAGCAGCTTAGGTGGGGGCATTCAGTACTTC
>-|TRBV27|TRBJ2-1|-
CASRTGEGSDEQFF
TGTGCCAGCAGGACAGGCGAGGGCTCCGATGAGCAGTTCTTC
>-|TRBV28|TRBJ1-6|-
CASSSYRDSPLHF
TGTGCCAGCAGTTCCTACCGGGATTCACCCCTCCACTTT
>-|TRBV25-1|TRBJ1-2|TRBD1
CASSEYEGTGIGGYTF
TGTGCCAGCAGTGAATATGAGGGGACAGGGATCGGGGGCTACACCTTC
>-|TRBV7-9|TRBJ2-7|-
CASSLAQTSREQYF
TGTGCCAGCAGCTTAGCCCAAACCTCCCGGGAGCAGTACTTC
>-|TRBV28|TRBJ1-5|-
CASRGTRNQPQHF
TGTGCCAGCAGAGGGACCCGCAATCAGCCCCAGCATTTT
>-|TRBV5-5|TRBJ1-4|-
CASSLAPGSEKLFF
TGTGCCAGCAGCTTGGCCCCAGGGAGTGAAAAACTGTTTTTT
>many|TRBV24-1|TRBJ2-3|TRBD1
CATSHGQESTDTQYF
TGTGCCACCAGTCACGGACAGGAATCGACAGATACGCAGTATTTT